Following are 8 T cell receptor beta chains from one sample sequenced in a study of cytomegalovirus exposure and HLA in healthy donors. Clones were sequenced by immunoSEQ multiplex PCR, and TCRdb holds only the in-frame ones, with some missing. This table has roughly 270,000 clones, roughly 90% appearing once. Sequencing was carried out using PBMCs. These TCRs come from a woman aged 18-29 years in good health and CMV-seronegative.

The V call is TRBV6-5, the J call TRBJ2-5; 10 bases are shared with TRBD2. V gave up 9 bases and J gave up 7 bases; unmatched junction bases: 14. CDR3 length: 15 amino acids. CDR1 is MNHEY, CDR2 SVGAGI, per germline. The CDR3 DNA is TGTGCCAGTGCCGGGACTAGCGCCTTCGGGGGGACCCAGTACTTC. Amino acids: CASAGTSAFGGTQYF.

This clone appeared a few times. The CDR3 coding sequence is TGCAGCGTTGCGACAGGGAGCTCCTACGAGCAGTACTTC. Its protein is CSVATGSSYEQYF. The V gene is TRBV29-1, the J gene TRBJ2-7; 7 positions agree with TRBD1. Germline CDR1 reads SQVTM; CDR2 reads ANQGSEA. Trimming cost V 4 bases and J 0 bases; bases outside gene matches: 3. This CDR3 is 13 amino acids long.

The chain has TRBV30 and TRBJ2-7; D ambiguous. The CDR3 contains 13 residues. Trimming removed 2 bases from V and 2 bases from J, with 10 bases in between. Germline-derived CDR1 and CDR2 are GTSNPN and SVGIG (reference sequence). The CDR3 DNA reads TGTGCCTGGAGTTACGGTATAACCTACGAGCAGTACTTC. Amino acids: CAWSYGITYEQYF.

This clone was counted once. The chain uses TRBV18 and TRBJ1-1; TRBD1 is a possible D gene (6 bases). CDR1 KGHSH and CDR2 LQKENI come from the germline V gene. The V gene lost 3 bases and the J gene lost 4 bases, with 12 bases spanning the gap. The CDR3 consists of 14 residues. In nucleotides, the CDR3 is TGTGCCAGCTCACCCCGGCAGGGGAGCACTGAAGCTTTCTTT. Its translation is CASSPRQGSTEAFF.

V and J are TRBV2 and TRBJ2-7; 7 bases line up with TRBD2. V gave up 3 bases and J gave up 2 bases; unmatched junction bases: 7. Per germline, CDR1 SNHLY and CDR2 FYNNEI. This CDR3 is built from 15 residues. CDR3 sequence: CASSDTGGRAYEQYF. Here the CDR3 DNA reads TGTGCCAGCAGTGACACGGGAGGCCGAGCCTACGAGCAGTACTTC.

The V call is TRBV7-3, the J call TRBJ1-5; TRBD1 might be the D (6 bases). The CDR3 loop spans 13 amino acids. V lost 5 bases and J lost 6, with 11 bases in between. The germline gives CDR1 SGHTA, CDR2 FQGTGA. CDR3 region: CASSLPQGQPQHF. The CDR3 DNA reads TGTGCCAGCAGCCTCCCACAGGGTCAGCCCCAGCATTTT.

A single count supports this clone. In DNA form, the CDR3 reads TGTGCCAGTAGTAAAGGGACTAGCGGGAGCGGTTCCTACAATGAGCAGTTCTTC. Its protein is CASSKGTSGSGSYNEQFF. The V and J genes are TRBV19 and TRBJ2-1, with 14 bases matching TRBD2. Germline lookup yields CDR1 LNHDA and CDR2 SQIVND (reference sequence). CDR3 length: 18 amino acids. J gave up 1 base and V 4 bases, and 6 bases lay outside the gene matches.

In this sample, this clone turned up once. The CDR3 protein is CASSEGSPLYEQYF. CDR3 DNA sequence: TGTGCCAGTTCAGAGGGATCTCCCCTCTACGAGCAGTACTTC. V is TRBV18 and J is TRBJ2-7, with D possibly TRBD2 on 5 matching bases. This CDR3 spans 14 amino acids. Trimming removed 9 bases at V and 3 bases at J, with 18 bases between. CDR1 KGHSH and CDR2 LQKENI come from the germline V gene.